These T cell receptor beta chains were read from a single sample in a study of T cells expressing NK-cell markers. From the 5' RACE reads, TCRdb lists one entry per CDR3 protein and no DNA. In total, the table holds roughly 300,000 distinct CDR3 sequences. The sequencing input was blood T cells: a sorted CD56 or NKG2C T cell subset, CD4+ or CD8+ T cells, or bulk PBMC T cells (not recorded which). Receptors were obtained from a woman between 18 and 70 years old in good health. The CDR3 runs from the conserved cysteine through the conserved F or W.

V gene: TRBV7-2; J gene: TRBJ2-2; CDR3 protein: CASSLGLVGTGELFF
V gene: TRBV7-2; J gene: TRBJ2-5; CDR3 protein: CASSRSRSEETQYF
V gene: TRBV5-1; J gene: TRBJ2-2; CDR3 protein: CASSPDGYTGELFF
V gene: TRBV20-1; J gene: TRBJ1-2; CDR3 protein: CSAPGPDSNYGYTF
V gene: TRBV6-2/TRBV6-3; J gene: TRBJ1-1; CDR3 protein: CASSYHTRDRDNTEAFF
V gene: TRBV5-1; J gene: TRBJ1-6; CDR3 protein: CASSWGADSSPLHF
V gene: TRBV28; J gene: TRBJ2-7; CDR3 protein: CASTSGGYEQYF
V gene: TRBV5-1; J gene: TRBJ1-2; CDR3 protein: CASSFDTNYGYTF
V gene: TRBV7-6; J gene: TRBJ2-5; CDR3 protein: CASSWSGARVETQYF
V gene: TRBV3-1; J gene: TRBJ2-2; CDR3 protein: CASSQVQEAGELFF
V gene: TRBV30; J gene: TRBJ1-3; CDR3 protein: CAWSAGSKSGNTIYF
V gene: TRBV12-3/TRBV12-4; J gene: TRBJ1-2; CDR3 protein: CASQDQFGYTF
V gene: TRBV5-6; J gene: TRBJ1-6; CDR3 protein: CASSLETGIGGSPLHF
V gene: TRBV6-2/TRBV6-3; J gene: TRBJ2-1; CDR3 protein: CATHTAGTSDYNEQFF
V gene: TRBV6-1; J gene: TRBJ2-3; CDR3 protein: CASSPFGGGIVNTQYF
V gene: TRBV15; J gene: TRBJ1-5; CDR3 protein: CATSRPGQGFQPQHF
V gene: TRBV6-1; J gene: TRBJ2-3; CDR3 protein: CASSTPGLNIQQYF
V gene: TRBV19; J gene: TRBJ2-3; CDR3 protein: CASSIWGRPDTQYF
V gene: TRBV3-1; J gene: TRBJ2-1; CDR3 protein: CASSQLARSYNEQFF
V gene: TRBV29-1; J gene: TRBJ2-1; CDR3 protein: CSVSGRGNEQFF
V gene: TRBV7-3; J gene: TRBJ2-3; CDR3 protein: CASSLAGTIINTDTQYF
V gene: TRBV5-6; J gene: TRBJ2-5; CDR3 protein: CASSSLGPEETQYF
V gene: TRBV4-1; J gene: TRBJ2-4; CDR3 protein: CASSQDQRTEKNIQYF
V gene: TRBV15; J gene: TRBJ1-6; CDR3 protein: CATSREDRGNSPLHF
V gene: TRBV5-1; J gene: TRBJ2-2; CDR3 protein: CASSLGMTGELFF
V gene: TRBV18; J gene: TRBJ2-7; CDR3 protein: CASSTGTGSSYEQYF
V gene: TRBV20-1; J gene: TRBJ2-7; CDR3 protein: CSARNSENYEQYF
V gene: TRBV18; J gene: TRBJ2-5; CDR3 protein: CASSPGLAGTGETQYF